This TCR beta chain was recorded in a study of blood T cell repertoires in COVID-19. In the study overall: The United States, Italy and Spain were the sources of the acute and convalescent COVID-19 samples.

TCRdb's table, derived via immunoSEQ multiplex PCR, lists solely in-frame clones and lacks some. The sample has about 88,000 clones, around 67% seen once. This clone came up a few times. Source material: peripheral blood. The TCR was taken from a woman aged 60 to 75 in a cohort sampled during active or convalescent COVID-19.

The CDR3 DNA reads as TGTGCCAGCTCACCTAGACAGGGGCTAGGTTTGGAGCAGTACTTC. As protein: CASSPRQGLGLEQYF. This chain links TRBV18 with TRBJ2-7, with 8 bases that match TRBD1. CDR3 length: 15 residues. Germline lookup yields CDR1 KGHSH and CDR2 LQKENI. The junction had 11 bases not matched to a gene; V was cut back by 3 bases and J by 7 bases.